This TCR beta chain was identified during a study of cytomegalovirus exposure and HLA in healthy donors (dated by TCRdb to about 2017). Background on the whole study: According to a later analysis, the 120 or so validation repertoires were produced on the same platform as the approximately 600 repertoires of the first cohort. The aim of the study was to test whether cataloging public T cell receptors could identify signatures of past pathogen exposure. In addition to the first cohort of hundreds of subjects, a separate validation cohort of 100 to 150 different subjects was used. To predict cytomegalovirus infection status, the study combined high-throughput TCR immunosequencing, statistical association of individual TCRs with disease status, and machine learning.

The donors were included in the validation cohort of 100 to 150 subjects, a group kept apart from the roughly 700-subject first cohort. The protocol used for the library was the immunoSEQ multiplex PCR assay. On the study's bioinformatics: A statistical classification framework was developed to diagnose cytomegalovirus status using the catalog of TCR beta chain sequences. Drawn from immuneACCESS, this table holds only the in-frame rearrangements with V and J called that TCRdb kept. Clones are partly lost; checked studies trace under half to an unresolved V gene and leave the rest unexplained. V, J and clone size are those of that table, while D and trimming were read from the DNA. This sample comprises about 180,000 clones, approximately 87% of them detected only once. Of the sample, 1.4% is held by the ten largest clones. This clone was detected once. What antigen it recognizes has not been identified. Per-base quality was not reported, and no clone a single base away is much larger than it.

Points the paper makes about the study in general: Most TCR sequences were seen in very few donors, while some public TCRs were found in many individuals. The study listed 170 or so TCR beta chains as associated with cytomegalovirus. The classifier was reported to diagnose cytomegalovirus status with high specificity and sensitivity in both the original and validation cohorts. The validation cohort had no HLA typing available for a later analysis, so co-occurrence within that cohort was assessed over all 130 or so repertoires. Subsequent analysis determined that TCRs grouped into clusters in the first cohort also showed a tendency toward co-occurrence across the 120 validation repertoires, and approximately 93% of cluster scores exceeded 0. The authors suggested that the approach could potentially be extended to other disease states and immunological phenotypes. In vitro tests confirmed that a few of the cytomegalovirus-associated TCR beta chains recognize cytomegalovirus antigens.

Sequenced sample: PBMCs. The TCR sequence derives from a woman aged 30 to 39 in good health and CMV-seronegative.

The bases read TGTGCCTGGAGTCCGGGGACAGGGGGCGCGGAGACCCAGTACTTC. Its product reads: CAWSPGTGGAETQYF. This chain joins TRBV30 to TRBJ2-5; 12 central bases correspond to TRBD1. CDR1 and CDR2 are drawn from the germline V gene (reference sequence): GTSNPN, SVGIG. The CDR3 spans 15 residues, from the cysteine through the phenylalanine. The only DNA kept is the CDR3, 45 bases in frame from the first base. Relative to germline, V is missing 2 bases and J is missing 5 bases, with 6 bases of the junction outside any gene match.